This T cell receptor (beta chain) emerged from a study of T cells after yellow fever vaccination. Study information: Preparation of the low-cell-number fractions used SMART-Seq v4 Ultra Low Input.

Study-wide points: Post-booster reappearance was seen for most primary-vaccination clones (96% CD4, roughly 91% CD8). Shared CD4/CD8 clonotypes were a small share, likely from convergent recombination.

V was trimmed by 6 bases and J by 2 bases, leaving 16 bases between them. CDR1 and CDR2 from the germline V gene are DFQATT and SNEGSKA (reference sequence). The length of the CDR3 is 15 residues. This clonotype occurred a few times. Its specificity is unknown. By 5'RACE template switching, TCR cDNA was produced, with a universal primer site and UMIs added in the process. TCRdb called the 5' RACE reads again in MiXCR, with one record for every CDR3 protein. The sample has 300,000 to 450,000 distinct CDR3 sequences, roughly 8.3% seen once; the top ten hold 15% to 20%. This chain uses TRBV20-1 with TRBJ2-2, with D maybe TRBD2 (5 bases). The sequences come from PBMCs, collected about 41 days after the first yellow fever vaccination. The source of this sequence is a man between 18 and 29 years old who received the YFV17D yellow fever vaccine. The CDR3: CSAFRWLANTGELFF. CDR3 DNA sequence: TGCAGTGCCTTCCGGTGGCTAGCAAACACCGGGGAGCTGTTTTTT.